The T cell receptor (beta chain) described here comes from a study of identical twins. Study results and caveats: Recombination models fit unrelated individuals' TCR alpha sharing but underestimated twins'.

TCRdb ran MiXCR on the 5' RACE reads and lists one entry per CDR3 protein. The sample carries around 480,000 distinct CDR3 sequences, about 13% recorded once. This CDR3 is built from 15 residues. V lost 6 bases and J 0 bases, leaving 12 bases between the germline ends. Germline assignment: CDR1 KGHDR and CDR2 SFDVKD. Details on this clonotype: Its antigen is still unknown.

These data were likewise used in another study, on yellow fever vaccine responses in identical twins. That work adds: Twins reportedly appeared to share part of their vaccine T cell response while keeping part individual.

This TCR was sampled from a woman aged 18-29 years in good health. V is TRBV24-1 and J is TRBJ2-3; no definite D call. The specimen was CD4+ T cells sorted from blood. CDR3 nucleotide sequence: TGTGCCACCAGTCTGGGTGGCAGTAGCACAGATACGCAGTATTTT. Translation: CATSLGGSSTDTQYF.